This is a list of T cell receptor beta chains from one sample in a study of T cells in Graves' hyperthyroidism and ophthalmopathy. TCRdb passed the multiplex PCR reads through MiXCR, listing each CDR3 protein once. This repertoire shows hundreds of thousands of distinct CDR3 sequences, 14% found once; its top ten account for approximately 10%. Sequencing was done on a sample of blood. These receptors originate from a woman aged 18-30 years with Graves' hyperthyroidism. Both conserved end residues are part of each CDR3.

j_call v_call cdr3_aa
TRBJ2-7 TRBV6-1 CATLRSGTAFSYEQYF
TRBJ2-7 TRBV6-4 CASREGLAANPHPYEQYF
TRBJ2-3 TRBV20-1 CSAPPGTSTDTQYF
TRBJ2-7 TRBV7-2 CASSPDSSSSYEQYF
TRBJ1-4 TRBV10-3 CAISELLTKDEKLFF
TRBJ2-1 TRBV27 CASSSPGLGYNEQFF
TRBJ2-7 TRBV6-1 CASSLSSSSYEQYF
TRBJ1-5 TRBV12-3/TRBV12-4 CASSLTPEPQHF
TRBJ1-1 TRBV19 CASKVGVNTEAFF
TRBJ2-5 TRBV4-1 CASRLGQQGYIQETQYF